The 20 T cell receptor beta chains given below trace back to one sample, sequenced in a study of blood T cell repertoires in COVID-19. Sequencing used immunoSEQ multiplex PCR; TCRdb keeps in-frame clones, though not all of them. The sample consists of hundreds of thousands of clones, more than 70% of them appearing once. Sample: peripheral blood. These receptors all come from a woman between 45 and 65 years old with acute or convalescent COVID-19.

The rearrangement uses TRBV7-9 and TRBJ1-1; 10 bases are shared with TRBD1. Trimming cost V 4 bases and J 6 bases; bases outside gene matches: 14. CDR3 length: 17 residues. CDR1 SEHNR and CDR2 FQNEAQ come from the germline V gene (reference sequence). CDR3 bases: TGTGCCAGCAGCTCAACTTTAGGTACAGGACAGGGGGCTGAAGCTTTCTTT. Translating gives CASSSTLGTGQGAEAFF.

J is TRBJ2-2 and V is TRBV2; 13 bases fit TRBD2. Looked up from germline, CDR1 is SNHLY and CDR2 is FYNNEI. The CDR3 has 12 residues. Unmatched junction bases numbered 0, after V lost 8 bases and J lost 9 bases. In nucleotides, the CDR3 is TGTGCCAGCGGGACTAGCGGGAGGGAGCTGTTTTTT. Its translation: CASGTSGRELFF. The full variable domain, in which reference TRBV2 and TRBJ2-2 provide the parts outside the CDR3, is EPEVTQTPSHQVTQMGQEVILRCVPISNHLYFYWYRQILGQKVEFLVSFYNNEISEKSEIFDDQFSVERPDGSNFTLKIRSTKLEDSAMYFCASGTSGRELFFGEGSRLTVL.

This clone was detected once. V gene TRBV4-1 combines with J gene TRBJ2-5; D is possibly TRBD1 (7 bases). Germline CDR1 MGHRA, CDR2 YSYEKL. Trimming removed 0 bases from V and 6 bases from J, with 11 bases in between. This CDR3 is 14 amino acids long. The CDR3 spells CASSQDRGRKTQYF. The CDR3 DNA is TGCGCCAGCAGCCAAGACAGGGGGAGGAAGACCCAGTACTTC.

V usage is TRBV18 and J usage is TRBJ2-4; 7 positions match TRBD1. CDR3 length: 16 residues. The junction had 14 bases not matched to a gene; V was cut back by 6 bases and J by 6 bases. Germline-derived CDR1 and CDR2 are KGHSH and LQKENI. The CDR3 sequence: CASSTGGPGQLNIQYF. The CDR3 nucleotides read TGTGCCAGCTCGACCGGCGGCCCGGGACAGCTAAACATTCAGTACTTC.

This chain connects TRBV18 to TRBJ2-1, with 12 bases aligning to TRBD2. CDR1 is KGHSH and CDR2 is LQKENI in the germline V gene. The ends lost 0 bases at V and 7 bases at J; junction bases unmatched: 4. The CDR3 covers 16 residues. The CDR3 bases are TGTGCCAGCTCACCACCGACTAGCGGGAGTTGGAATGAGCAGTTCTTC. Residues: CASSPPTSGSWNEQFF. The whole variable domain, filled in from reference TRBV18 and TRBJ2-1, reads NAGVMQNPRHLVRRRGQEARLRCSPMKGHSHVYWYRQLPEEGLKFMVYLQKENIIDESGMPKERFSAEFPKEGPSILRIQQVVRGDSAAYFCASSPPTSGSWNEQFFGPGTRLTVL.

This chain joins TRBV25-1 and TRBJ1-6, with TRBD1 matching over 9 bases. Germline CDR1 reads MGHDK; CDR2 reads SYGVNS. Germline trimming cut 3 bases from V and 9 bases from J; bases unmatched to any gene: 9. The CDR3 runs 16 residues. The CDR3 DNA sequence: TGTGCCAGCAGTGACCCAGGGACAGGGACGGGTTCACCCCTCCACTTT. Its translation is CASSDPGTGTGSPLHF.

This chain uses TRBV10-2 with TRBJ2-2; a weak D match, TRBD2 (6 bases). The CDR3 is 14 residues long. Trimming took 4 bases from V and 7 from J, leaving 13 bases between them. Germline V gene lookup returns CDR1 WSHSY and CDR2 SAAADI. The CDR3 region has the DNA TGCGCCAGCAGTGGGGGGGTGGGAATCGGGGAGCTGTTTTTT. Amino acid sequence: CASSGGVGIGELFF.

The V gene is TRBV30, the J gene TRBJ1-1; D might be TRBD1 (5 bases). V gave up 2 bases and J gave up 4 bases, with 8 bases separating them. Germline V lookup: CDR1 GTSNPN, CDR2 SVGIG (reference sequence). The CDR3 extends over 12 amino acids. The CDR3, as DNA: TGTGCCTGGAGTTCAGGGCTCACTGAAGCTTTCTTT. This encodes CAWSSGLTEAFF.

This clone was seen more than once but under ten times. This sequence joins TRBV20-1 and TRBJ2-7; perhaps TRBD2 as D (5 bases). The CDR3 is 14 residues long. Trimming took 3 bases from V and 6 from J, leaving 18 bases between them. The germline gives CDR1 DFQATT, CDR2 SNEGSKA (reference sequence). CDR3 nucleotide sequence: TGCAGTGCTAGTTCTTTTAGCGTGTTACGCGAGCAGTACTTC. This encodes CSASSFSVLREQYF.

This rearrangement joins TRBV28 to TRBJ2-7; TRBD1 matches 7 bases. There are 13 residues in the CDR3. The germline V gene has CDR1 MDHEN and CDR2 SYDVKM. With V trimmed by 6 bases and J by 3 bases, 5 bases remained unmatched. The CDR3 nucleotides are TGTGCCAGCAGACAGACAGGGATCTACGAGCAGTACTTC. Its protein product is CASRQTGIYEQYF.

The rearrangement uses TRBV5-1 and TRBJ2-7; tentative D call: TRBD2 (5 bases). Deletions cut 3 bases from V and 3 bases from J, with 22 bases between. The length of the CDR3 is 17 residues. The germline gives CDR1 SGHRS, CDR2 YFSETQ. The CDR3 DNA sequence: TGCGCCAGCAGCTCAGGACTTTCCCCTCCTTTATTCTACGAGCAGTACTTC. This sequence encodes CASSSGLSPPLFYEQYF.

This rearrangement joins TRBV28 to TRBJ1-5; D gene ambiguous. V lost 6 bases, J lost 3 bases, and 12 bases lay in between. The CDR3 spans 14 residues. Per germline, CDR1 MDHEN and CDR2 SYDVKM. The CDR3 DNA is TGTGCCAGCAGCCCTGACAAGTACAATCAGCCCCAGCATTTT. Amino acids: CASSPDKYNQPQHF.

The chain recombines TRBV5-1 with TRBJ1-5; D uncertain. Trimming cost V 4 bases and J 5 bases, with 10 bases left between them. This CDR3 comprises 13 residues. Looked up from germline, CDR1 is SGHRS and CDR2 is YFSETQ. CDR3 coding DNA: TGCGCCAGCAGCCCCGAGCCCGATCAGCCCCAGCATTTT. It translates to CASSPEPDQPQHF.

The chain links TRBV11-3 to TRBJ2-1, with a tentative D call TRBD2 (6 bases). V was clipped by 5 bases and J by 9 bases, with 8 bases between them. This CDR3 is 11 amino acids long. Per germline, CDR1 SGHNT and CDR2 YENEEA. The CDR3 sequence: CASSLGSEQFF. CDR3 sequence (DNA): TGTGCCAGCAGCCTCGGGAGTGAGCAGTTCTTC. The entire variable domain, with the rest obtained from reference TRBV11-3 and TRBJ2-1, is as follows: EAGVVQSPRYKIIEKKQPVAFWCNPISGHNTLYWYLQNLGQGPELLIRYENEEAVDDSQLPKDRFSAERLKGVDSTLKIQPAELGDSAVYLCASSLGSEQFFGPGTRLTVL.

The DNA of the CDR3 is TGTGCCACCAGTGACCCGACAGGGAATAGCACCGGGGAGCTGTTTTTT. This encodes CATSDPTGNSTGELFF. This sequence joins TRBV24-1 and TRBJ2-2; the match to TRBD1 covers 7 bases. Germline trimming cut 4 bases from V and 4 bases from J; bases unmatched to any gene: 8. Germline V gene lookup returns CDR1 KGHDR and CDR2 SFDVKD. The CDR3 is 16 residues long.

The chain uses TRBV7-6 and TRBJ2-3; D not certain. The germline V gene has CDR1 SGHVS and CDR2 FNYEAQ. The CDR3 is made up of 18 amino acids. Trimming stripped 1 base from V and 0 bases from J, with 17 bases between. For the CDR3, the DNA is TGTGCCAGCAGCTTAGTGGTGGAGACGACCCTTAGCACAGATACGCAGTATTTT. This translates into CASSLVVETTLSTDTQYF.

This clone was found once. The chain couples TRBV30 to TRBJ1-6; D may be TRBD1 (5 bases). The CDR3 consists of 16 residues. The germline V and J ends were trimmed by 1 base and 6 bases, with 16 bases remaining between them. Germline V gene data show CDR1 as GTSNPN and CDR2 as SVGIG (reference sequence). This chain's CDR3 is CAWSGGGAYINSPLHF. The CDR3 DNA reads as TGTGCCTGGAGTGGAGGAGGGGCCTATATTAATTCACCCCTCCACTTT.

This clone was found once. The chain employs TRBV11-3 and TRBJ2-5, with unresolved D. Germline V gene sequence: CDR1 SGHNT, CDR2 YENEEA. Trimming cost V 0 bases and J 4 bases, with 6 bases left between them. CDR3 length: 13 amino acids. CDR3 bases: TGTGCCAGCAGCTTAGACTTTAGAGAGACCCAGTACTTC. Translation: CASSLDFRETQYF.

The V and J genes are TRBV28 and TRBJ1-1; 8 bases are shared with TRBD1. Germline-derived CDR1 and CDR2 are MDHEN and SYDVKM. V dropped 7 bases and J dropped 0; count of bases not matched to a gene: 7. The length of the CDR3 is 15 residues. CDR3 loop: CASTSTGGVNTEAFF. DNA of the CDR3: TGTGCCAGCACCTCCACAGGGGGAGTGAACACTGAAGCTTTCTTT.

The rearrangement links TRBV27 to TRBJ2-3; possible D gene TRBD2, 5 bases. Germline V gives CDR1 MNHEY, CDR2 SMNVEV (reference sequence). V lost 3 bases and J lost 0, with 16 bases in between. This CDR3 contains 17 residues. CDR3 in DNA: TGTGCCAGCAGTTTGAACCGACTAATCGCTAGCACAGATACGCAGTATTTT. Translating it yields CASSLNRLIASTDTQYF.